This passage covers 20 T cell receptor beta chains from one sample sequenced in a study of identical twins. TCRdb re-derived calls from the 5' RACE reads in MiXCR, one entry per CDR3 protein. The sample lists over 200,000 distinct CDR3 sequences, 10% occurring once. The sample was memory T cells sorted from blood. The source is a man in his fifties or sixties in good health.

This clonotype was observed at least ten times. The chain carries TRBV10-3 and TRBJ1-2; a possible D gene is TRBD1 (6 bases). Between the trimmed V and J ends, which lost 7 bases and 7 bases, there was a span of 16 bases. CDR1 is ENHRY and CDR2 is SYGVKD in the germline V gene. There are 13 residues in the CDR3. CDR3 region: CAIMGGAELGYTF. In DNA, the CDR3 is TGTGCCATCATGGGGGGCGCAGAGCTTGGCTACACCTTC.

This clonotype was seen at least ten times. The chain carries TRBV19 and TRBJ1-6, with no clear D. Germline V gene data show CDR1 as LNHDA and CDR2 as SQIVND (reference sequence). The CDR3 extends over 12 amino acids. V gave up 4 bases and J gave up 12 bases, with 10 bases separating them. The CDR3 region has the DNA TGTGCCAGTAGTAAGGTCAGAAGACCCCTCCACTTT. The encoded protein is CASSKVRRPLHF.

There are many counts of this clonotype. The V gene is TRBV4-2, the J gene TRBJ2-2; perhaps TRBD2 as D (5 bases). Trimming took 0 bases from V and 6 from J, leaving 14 bases between them. The CDR3 consists of 16 residues. Germline CDR1 LGHNA, CDR2 YNFKEQ. The CDR3 here is CASSQDLGRRSGELFF. CDR3 sequence (DNA): TGTGCCAGCAGCCAAGATCTTGGGCGGAGGTCCGGGGAGCTGTTTTTT.

This clonotype appeared many times. The chain combines TRBV12-3 or TRBV12-4 with TRBJ1-6; 7 bases map to TRBD1. This CDR3 spans 15 amino acids. With V trimmed by 6 bases and J by 7 bases, 9 bases remained unmatched. The DNA of the CDR3 is TGTGCCAGCAGCCCGACAGGGTTTGCCAATTCACCCCTCCACTTT. Translating gives CASSPTGFANSPLHF.

A few counts support this clonotype. J is TRBJ1-5 and V is TRBV20-1; D not certain. The V and J ends lost 6 bases and 0 bases respectively, with 6 bases between them. This CDR3 has 12 amino acids. CDR1 and CDR2 (germline): DFQATT, SNEGSKA (reference sequence). CDR3 loop: CSAGLSNQPQHF. The CDR3 DNA reads as TGCAGTGCCGGACTTAGCAATCAGCCCCAGCATTTT.

This clonotype was seen a handful of times. The rearrangement uses TRBV5-1 and TRBJ2-2; 8 nucleotides align to TRBD1. Germline V gene sequence: CDR1 SGHRS, CDR2 YFSETQ. The length of the CDR3 is 16 residues. The V and J ends lost 3 bases and 1 base, in that order; junction bases with no gene match: 5. CDR3 residues: CASSSGTGLNTGELFF. The CDR3 DNA reads as TGCGCCAGCAGCTCCGGGACAGGATTGAACACCGGGGAGCTGTTTTTT. Combining the CDR3 with reference TRBV5-1 and TRBJ2-2 gives the whole variable domain KAGVTQTPRYLIKTRGQQVTLSCSPISGHRSVSWYQQTPGQGLQFLFEYFSETQRNKGNFPGRFSGRQFSNSRSEMNVSTLELGDSALYLCASSSGTGLNTGELFFGEGSRLTVL.

The rearrangement uses TRBV18 and TRBJ2-4; D remains ambiguous. Germline lookup yields CDR1 KGHSH and CDR2 LQKENI. Trimming took off 3 bases at V and 0 bases at J, with 12 bases between the two ends. There are 16 residues in the CDR3. The CDR3 spells CASSPTPGLAKNIQYF. The CDR3 bases are TGTGCCAGCTCACCGACCCCCGGGCTAGCCAAAAACATTCAGTACTTC.

The CDR3 protein is CASSFRTGINYGYTF. The CDR3 bases are TGTGCCAGCAGCTTCAGGACAGGGATAAACTATGGCTACACCTTC. The rearrangement links TRBV6-1 to TRBJ1-2; 8 bases are a match to TRBD1. Germline loops: CDR1 MNHNS, CDR2 SASEGT. V lost 6 bases to trimming and J lost 2 bases; unmatched junction nucleotides: 8. This CDR3 spans 15 amino acids.

The chain recombines TRBV2 with TRBJ2-3, with D possibly being TRBD2 (7 bases). The ends were cut back, 1 base at V and 0 bases at J, with 14 bases in the middle. The germline CDR1 and CDR2 sequences are SNHLY and FYNNEI. The CDR3 is made up of 17 amino acids. CDR3 sequence (DNA): TGTGCCAGCAGTGAAGGGGGGGGCCAAACTAGCACAGATACGCAGTATTTT. Its protein product is CASSEGGGQTSTDTQYF.

This rearrangement joins TRBV5-4 to TRBJ2-1, with 8 bases that match TRBD2. This CDR3 has 16 amino acids. Losses at the gene ends were 5 bases for V and 6 bases for J; bases not matched to a gene: 13. Germline CDR1 is SGHNT and CDR2 is YYREEE (reference sequence). The CDR3 reads CASSSSTAGGSNEQFF. The CDR3 DNA reads as TGTGCCAGCAGTTCGTCGACGGCGGGGGGATCCAATGAGCAGTTCTTC.

This clonotype was counted at least ten times. The chain uses TRBV20-1 and TRBJ2-7; TRBD1 agrees at 12 bases. V was clipped by 2 bases and J by 6 bases; unmatched bases: 5. The length of the CDR3 is 14 residues. Looked up from germline, CDR1 is DFQATT and CDR2 is SNEGSKA (reference sequence). The CDR3 region has the DNA TGCAGTGCTAGATTCCGGGACAGGGGGCTCGAGCAGTACTTC. Protein product: CSARFRDRGLEQYF.

This clonotype was recorded many times. The chain carries TRBV28 and TRBJ2-3; 9 positions agree with TRBD1. This CDR3 region has 14 residues. V lost 1 base and J lost 6; bases outside the gene matches: 2. CDR1 is MDHEN and CDR2 is SYDVKM in the germline V gene. CDR3 DNA sequence: TGTGCCAGCAGTTTATACAGGGGGCAGGATACGCAGTATTTT. Residues: CASSLYRGQDTQYF.

This clonotype was recorded a few times. The chain couples TRBV5-6 to TRBJ1-2; D is unclear. Trimming stripped 0 bases from V and 4 bases from J, with 7 bases between. CDR3 length: 13 residues. Germline V CDR1 and CDR2: SGHDT, YYEEEE. The CDR3 reads CASSLDWRYGYTF. Here the CDR3 DNA reads TGTGCCAGCAGCTTGGACTGGCGCTATGGCTACACCTTC.

This clonotype appeared a few times. The CDR3 loop is CASRRVVYEQYF. As DNA, the CDR3 is TGTGCCAGCCGACGGGTTGTCTACGAGCAGTACTTC. The rearrangement links TRBV28 to TRBJ2-7; D unclear. Germline V gene lookup returns CDR1 MDHEN and CDR2 SYDVKM. V lost 8 bases to trimming and J lost 3 bases, with 11 bases between them. The CDR3 sequence is 12 residues long. Using reference TRBV28 and TRBJ2-7 for the parts outside the CDR3, the full variable domain is DVKVTQSSRYLVKRTGEKVFLECVQDMDHENMFWYRQDPGLGLRLIYFSYDVKMKEKGDIPEGYSVSREKKERFSLILESASTNQTSMYLCASRRVVYEQYFGPGTRLTVT.

This rearrangement joins TRBV7-9 to TRBJ1-1; possible D gene TRBD1, 6 bases. V lost 0 bases and J 9 bases, leaving 17 bases between the germline ends. The length of the CDR3 is 15 residues. Germline values: CDR1 SEHNR, CDR2 FQNEAQ (reference sequence). As DNA, the CDR3 is TGTGCCAGCAGCTTAGCGAGAGGGACACCCGGTCAAGCTTTCTTT. It translates to CASSLARGTPGQAFF. Variable domain in full (rest from reference TRBV7-9 and TRBJ1-1): DTGVSQNPRHKITKRGQNVTFRCDPISEHNRLYWYRQTLGQGPEFLTYFQNEAQLEKSRLLSDRFSAERPKGSFSTLEIQRTEQGDSAMYLCASSLARGTPGQAFFGQGTRLTVV.

There are many counts of this clonotype. The chain joins TRBV20-1 to TRBJ1-5; 7 nucleotides align to TRBD1. The CDR3 has 13 residues. The germline V gene has CDR1 DFQATT and CDR2 SNEGSKA (reference sequence). V was clipped by 3 bases and J by 6 bases; unmatched bases: 5. For the CDR3, the DNA is TGCAGTGCTAGGGCAGGGGGTGGTCAGCCCCAGCATTTT. Translation: CSARAGGGQPQHF.

To note about this clonotype: At one boundary the junction diverges from the germline segment, which might be a read error. The V and J genes are TRBV3-1 and TRBJ1-2; no firm D call. Germline-derived CDR1 and CDR2 are LGHDT and YNNKEL (reference sequence). The CDR3 covers 11 residues. Written as DNA, the CDR3 is TGTGCCAGCAGCCAAGAGTATGGCTACCCCTTC. Translated: CASSQEYGYPF.

This clonotype occurred many times. The chain links TRBV5-1 to TRBJ1-6, with 8 bases aligning to TRBD1. The germline V gene has CDR1 SGHRS and CDR2 YFSETQ. V lost 4 bases to trimming and J lost 6 bases; unmatched junction nucleotides: 6. The CDR3 sequence is 15 residues long. The CDR3 loop reads CASSTQGGFNSPLHF. The CDR3 DNA sequence: TGCGCCAGCAGCACACAGGGGGGATTTAATTCACCCCTCCACTTT.

The chain has TRBV7-2 and TRBJ2-7; D might be TRBD1 (6 bases). V was trimmed by 0 bases and J by 2 bases, leaving 8 bases between them. The V gene's germline CDR1 is SGHTA and CDR2 FQGNSA. The CDR3 has 14 amino acids. This CDR3 reads CASSLAGDTYEQYF. CDR3 sequence (DNA): TGTGCCAGCAGCTTAGCGGGGGACACCTACGAGCAGTACTTC.

The chain has TRBV19 and TRBJ2-7; the D gene could be TRBD1 or TRBD2 (5 bases each). The germline gives CDR1 LNHDA, CDR2 SQIVND (reference sequence). CDR3 length: 13 amino acids. Trimming stripped 3 bases from V and 7 bases from J, with 13 bases between. The CDR3 reads CASSMGPSREQYF. The CDR3 bases are TGTGCCAGTAGTATGGGACCGTCTCGGGAGCAGTACTTC.